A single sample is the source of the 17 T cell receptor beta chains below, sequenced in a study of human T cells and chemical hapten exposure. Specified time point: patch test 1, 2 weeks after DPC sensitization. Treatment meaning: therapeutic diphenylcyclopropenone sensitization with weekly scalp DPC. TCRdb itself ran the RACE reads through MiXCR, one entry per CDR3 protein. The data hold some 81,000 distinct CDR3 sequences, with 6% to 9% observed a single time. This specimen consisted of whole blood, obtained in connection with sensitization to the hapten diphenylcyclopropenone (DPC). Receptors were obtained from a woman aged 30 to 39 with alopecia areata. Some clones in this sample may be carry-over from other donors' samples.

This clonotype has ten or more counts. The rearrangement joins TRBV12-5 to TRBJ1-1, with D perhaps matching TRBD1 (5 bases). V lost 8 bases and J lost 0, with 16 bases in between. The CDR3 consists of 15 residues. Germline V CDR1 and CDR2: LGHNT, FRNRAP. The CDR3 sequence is CASRSGTPLNTEAFF. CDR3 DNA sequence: TGTGCTAGTAGGTCCGGGACCCCATTGAACACTGAAGCTTTCTTT.

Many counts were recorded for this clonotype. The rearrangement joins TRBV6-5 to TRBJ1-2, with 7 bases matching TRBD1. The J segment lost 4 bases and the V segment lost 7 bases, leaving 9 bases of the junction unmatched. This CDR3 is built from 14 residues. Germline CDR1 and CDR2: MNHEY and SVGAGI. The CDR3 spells CASNPLGGTYGYTF. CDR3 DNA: TGTGCCAGCAATCCCTTAGGGGGCACCTATGGCTACACCTTC.

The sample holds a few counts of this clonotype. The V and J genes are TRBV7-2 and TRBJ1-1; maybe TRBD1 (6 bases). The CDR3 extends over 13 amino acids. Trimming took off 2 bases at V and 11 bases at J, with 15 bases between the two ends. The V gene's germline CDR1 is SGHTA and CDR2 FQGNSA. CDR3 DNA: TGTGCCAGCAGCTTACAGAGGGACACGAAGGCTTTCTTT. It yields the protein CASSLQRDTKAFF. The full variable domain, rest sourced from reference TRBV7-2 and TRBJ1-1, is GAGVSQSPSNKVTEKGKDVELRCDPISGHTALYWYRQSLGQGLEFLIYFQGNSAPDKSGLPSDRFSAERTGGSVSTLTIQRTQQEDSAVYLCASSLQRDTKAFFGQGTRLTVV.

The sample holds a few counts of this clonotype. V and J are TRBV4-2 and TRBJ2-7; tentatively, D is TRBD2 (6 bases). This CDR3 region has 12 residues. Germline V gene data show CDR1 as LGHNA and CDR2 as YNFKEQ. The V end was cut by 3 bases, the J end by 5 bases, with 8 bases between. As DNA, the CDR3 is TGTGCCAGCAGCCAGGAGGGGCACGAGCAGTACTTC. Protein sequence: CASSQEGHEQYF.

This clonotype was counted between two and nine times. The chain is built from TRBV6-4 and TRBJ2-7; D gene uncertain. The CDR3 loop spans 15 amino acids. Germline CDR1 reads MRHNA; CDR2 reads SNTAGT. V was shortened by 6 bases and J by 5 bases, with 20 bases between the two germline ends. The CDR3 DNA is TGTGCCAGCAGACACGACAATCAACGGGTCCACGAGCAGTACTTC. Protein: CASRHDNQRVHEQYF.

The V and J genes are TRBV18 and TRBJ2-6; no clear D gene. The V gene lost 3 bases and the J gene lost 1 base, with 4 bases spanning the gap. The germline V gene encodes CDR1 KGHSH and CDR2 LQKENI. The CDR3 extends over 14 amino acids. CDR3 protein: CASSPESGANVLTF. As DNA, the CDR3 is TGTGCCAGCTCACCGGAGTCTGGGGCCAACGTCCTGACTTTC.

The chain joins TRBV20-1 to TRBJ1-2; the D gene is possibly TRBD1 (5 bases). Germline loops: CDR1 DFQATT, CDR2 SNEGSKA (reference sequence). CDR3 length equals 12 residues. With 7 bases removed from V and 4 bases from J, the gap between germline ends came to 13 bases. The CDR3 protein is CSGRGASYGYTF. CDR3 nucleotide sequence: TGCAGTGGGAGAGGGGCTTCCTATGGCTACACCTTC.

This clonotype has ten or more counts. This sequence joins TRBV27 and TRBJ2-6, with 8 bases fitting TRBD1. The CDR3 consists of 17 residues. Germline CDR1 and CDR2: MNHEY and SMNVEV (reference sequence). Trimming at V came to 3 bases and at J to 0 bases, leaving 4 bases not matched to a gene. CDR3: CASSLDRVSSGANVLTF. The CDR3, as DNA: TGTGCCAGCAGTTTGGACAGGGTTAGCTCTGGGGCCAACGTCCTGACTTTC.

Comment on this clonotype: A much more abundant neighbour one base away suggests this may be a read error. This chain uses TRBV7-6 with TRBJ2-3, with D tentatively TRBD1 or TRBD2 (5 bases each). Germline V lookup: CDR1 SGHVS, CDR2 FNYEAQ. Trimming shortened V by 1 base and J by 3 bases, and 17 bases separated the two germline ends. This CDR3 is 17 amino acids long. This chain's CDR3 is CASSLGPGRGRTDTQYF. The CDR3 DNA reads TGTGCCAGCAGCTTAGGGCCGGGACGAGGCAGGACAGATACGCAGTATTTT.

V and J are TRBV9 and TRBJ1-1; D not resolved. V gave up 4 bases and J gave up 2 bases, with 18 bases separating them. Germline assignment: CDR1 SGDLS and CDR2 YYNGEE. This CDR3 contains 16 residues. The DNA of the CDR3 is TGTGCCAGCAGCAAAGGGTGGCAGGATGGAAACACTGAAGCTTTCTTT. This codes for CASSKGWQDGNTEAFF.

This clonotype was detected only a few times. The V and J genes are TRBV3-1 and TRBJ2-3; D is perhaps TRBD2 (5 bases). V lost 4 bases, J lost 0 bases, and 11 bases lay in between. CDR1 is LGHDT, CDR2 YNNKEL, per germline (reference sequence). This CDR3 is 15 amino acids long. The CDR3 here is CASSPRRTSTDTQYF. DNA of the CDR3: TGTGCCAGCAGCCCACGGAGGACTAGCACAGATACGCAGTATTTT.

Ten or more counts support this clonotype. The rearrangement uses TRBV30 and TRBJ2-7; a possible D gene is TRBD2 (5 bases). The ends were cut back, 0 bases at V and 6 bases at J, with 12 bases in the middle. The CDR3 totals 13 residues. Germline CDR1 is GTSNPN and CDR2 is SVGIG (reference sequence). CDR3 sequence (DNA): TGTGCCTGGAGTGTACTCGGAGGAGCCGAGCAGTACTTC. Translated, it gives CAWSVLGGAEQYF.

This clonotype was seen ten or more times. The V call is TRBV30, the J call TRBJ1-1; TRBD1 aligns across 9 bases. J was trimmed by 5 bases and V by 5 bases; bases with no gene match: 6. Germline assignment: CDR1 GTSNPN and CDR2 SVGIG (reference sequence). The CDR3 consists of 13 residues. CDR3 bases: TGTGCCTGGGGGGACAGGGCGGGGACTGAAGCTTTCTTT. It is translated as CAWGDRAGTEAFF. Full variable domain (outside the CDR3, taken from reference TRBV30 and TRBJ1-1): SQTIHQWPATLVQPVGSPLSLECTVEGTSNPNLYWYRQAAGRGLQLLFYSVGIGQISSEVPQNLSASRPQDRQFILSSKKLLLSDSGFYLCAWGDRAGTEAFFGQGTRLTVV.

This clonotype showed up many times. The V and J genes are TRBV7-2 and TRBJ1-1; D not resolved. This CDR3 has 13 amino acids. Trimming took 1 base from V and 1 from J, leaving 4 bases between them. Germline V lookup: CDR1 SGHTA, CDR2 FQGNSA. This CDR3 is CASSLGRNTEAFF. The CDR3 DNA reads TGTGCCAGCAGCTTAGGCAGGAACACTGAAGCTTTCTTT.

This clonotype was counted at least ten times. The CDR3 DNA follows: TGCGCCAGCAGTCACCTCTCAGTTGACAACACTGAAGCTTTCTTT. Protein sequence: CASSHLSVDNTEAFF. This chain joins TRBV5-1 and TRBJ1-1; D gene unclear. There are 15 residues in the CDR3. From germline, CDR1 is SGHRS and CDR2 YFSETQ. V lost 5 bases and J lost 2, with 16 bases in between.

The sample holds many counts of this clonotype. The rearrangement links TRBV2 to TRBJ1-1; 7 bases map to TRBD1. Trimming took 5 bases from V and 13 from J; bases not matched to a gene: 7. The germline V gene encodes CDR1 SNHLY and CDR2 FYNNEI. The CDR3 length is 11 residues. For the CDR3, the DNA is TGTGCCAGCAGTAACCAGGGGGTCTGTTTCTTT. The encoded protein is CASSNQGVCFF. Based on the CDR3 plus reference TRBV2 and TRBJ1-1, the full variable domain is EPEVTQTPSHQVTQMGQEVILRCVPISNHLYFYWYRQILGQKVEFLVSFYNNEISEKSEIFDDQFSVERPDGSNFTLKIRSTKLEDSAMYFCASSNQGVCFFGQGTRLTVV.

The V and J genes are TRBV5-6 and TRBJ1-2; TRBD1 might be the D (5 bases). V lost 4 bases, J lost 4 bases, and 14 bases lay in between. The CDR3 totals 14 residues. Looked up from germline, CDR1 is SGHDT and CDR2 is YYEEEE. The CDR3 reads CASSPGGGGYGYTF. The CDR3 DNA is TGTGCCAGCAGCCCTGGGGGAGGAGGCTATGGCTACACCTTC.